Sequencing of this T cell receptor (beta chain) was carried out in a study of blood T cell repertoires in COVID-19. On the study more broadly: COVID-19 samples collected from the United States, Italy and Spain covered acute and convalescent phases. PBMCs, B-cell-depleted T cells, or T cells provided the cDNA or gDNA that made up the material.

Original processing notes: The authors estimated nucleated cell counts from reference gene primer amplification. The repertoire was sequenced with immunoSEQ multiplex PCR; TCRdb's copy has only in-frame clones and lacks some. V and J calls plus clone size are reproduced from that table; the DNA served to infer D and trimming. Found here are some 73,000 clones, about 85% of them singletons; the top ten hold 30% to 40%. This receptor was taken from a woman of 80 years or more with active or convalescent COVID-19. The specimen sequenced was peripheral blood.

CDR3 protein: CASSLGTGAQPQHF. The CDR3 DNA follows: TGTGCCAGCAGTTTAGGGACAGGGGCTCAGCCCCAGCATTTT. This chain uses TRBV28 with TRBJ1-5; TRBD1 matches 10 bases. The V gene end was trimmed by 2 bases and the J gene end by 6 bases; junction bases not matched to a gene: 1. Germline lookup yields CDR1 MDHEN and CDR2 SYDVKM. The CDR3 spans 14 residues. The whole variable domain, remainder taken from reference TRBV28 and TRBJ1-5, is DVKVTQSSRYLVKRTGEKVFLECVQDMDHENMFWYRQDPGLGLRLIYFSYDVKMKEKGDIPEGYSVSREKKERFSLILESASTNQTSMYLCASSLGTGAQPQHFGDGTRLSIL.